Only a few counts were recorded for the clone carrying this T cell receptor (beta chain). Original processing notes: Estimation of nucleated cell counts relied on the amplification of reference gene primers. Produced via immunoSEQ multiplex PCR; TCRdb's table is partial and in-frame only. D and trimming were read from the DNA, whereas the V and J calls and clone size are those reported in that table. The repertoire includes over 120,000 clones, over 60% of them detected once, and 9% to 10% sits in the top ten. These data come from a study of blood T cell repertoires in COVID-19. Looking at the study overall: COVID-19 samples from acute and convalescent phases originated in the United States, Italy and Spain. The cDNA or gDNA used as material had been derived from T cells, B-cell-depleted T cells, or PBMCs.

The CDR3 runs to 14 residues. In germline, CDR1 is LNHDA, CDR2 SQIVND (reference sequence). The ends were cut back, 5 bases at V and 1 base at J, with 8 bases in the middle. This sequence was found in a woman aged 50 to 60 with active or convalescent COVID-19. V gene TRBV19 combines with J gene TRBJ2-2, with a tentative D call TRBD1 (6 bases). The sequenced sample was peripheral blood. The CDR3 sequence is CASSLTGNTGELFF. CDR3 bases: TGTGCCAGTAGTCTGACAGGGAACACCGGGGAGCTGTTTTTT.